In this sample, the clone carrying this TCR beta chain turned up a few times. Its antigen is still unknown. Germline CDR1 and CDR2: MNHEY and SVGAGI. V was clipped by 0 bases and J by 1 base, with 12 bases between them. The CDR3 covers 16 residues. The data were produced by immunoSEQ multiplex PCR, yet TCRdb's version contains in-frame clones alone and is incomplete. The sample carries 150,000 or so clones, 80% to 95% recorded once. This sample is drawn from a study of T cell responses to AZD1222 COVID-19 vaccine. Broader study findings: Within unmutated variant regions lay the reported targets of nearly half of spike-specific TCRs. Repertoire collection took place solely once the T cell response had peaked. White British donors predominated, females outnumbered males, and clonal diversity was possibly underestimated. Two AZD1222 doses significantly raised spike-specific TCR breadth and depth over controls.

This chain uses TRBV6-5 with TRBJ1-2; D may be TRBD1 (5 bases). Sequences were derived from peripheral blood, sampled on day 0 of AZD1222 vaccination. The receptor's source is an adult in good health. CDR3 bases: TGTGCCAGCAGTTACTCGAGGGGCCAGCTTAACTATGGCTACACCTTC. Translation: CASSYSRGQLNYGYTF.